This paragraph covers one TCR beta chain sequence. This sample's time point: inflamed ileum from the surgical specimen. Sequenced by immunoSEQ multiplex PCR; TCRdb stores in-frame clones only, minus some. In the table there are some 17,000 clones, 75% to 80% of which are singletons. Germline loops: CDR1 SNHLY, CDR2 FYNNEI. The CDR3 covers 14 residues. Trimming removed 7 bases from V and 3 bases from J, with 16 bases in between. These data originate in a study of T cell repertoires in ileal Crohn's disease. For the study at large: Patients had a median roughly 8-year disease duration, and around 35% were active smokers.

The sample consisted of ileal tissue. The gene calls are TRBV2 and TRBJ2-7; no reliable D call. This receptor was obtained from an adult with Crohn's disease. CDR3 in DNA: TGTGCCAGCAATGGGGAAGCTACTCACTACGAGCAGTACTTC. This gives the protein CASNGEATHYEQYF.